This T cell receptor beta chain was retrieved from a study of T-cell reconstitution after alpha-beta-depleted transplantation in children. Study-level points and caveats: Reports say that about two months after transplant, the alpha-beta T cells came out of several hundred graft clones that had expanded. T-cell counts and diversity at one year following transplant were attributed mainly to newly produced T cells.

A library of TCRbeta sequences, prepared with unique molecular identifiers, was generated. TCRdb redid the calling of the PCR reads with MiXCR, one entry per CDR3 protein. In the table there are hundreds of thousands of distinct CDR3 sequences, around 13% of which are singletons. The CDR3 runs to 13 residues. Trimming shortened V by 8 bases and J by 1 base, and 12 bases separated the two germline ends. CDR1 is SQVTM, CDR2 ANQGSEA, per germline. A note on this clonotype: As yet, its antigen is unknown.

The genes are TRBV29-1 and TRBJ2-1; D call uncertain. Sequences were derived from PBMCs, sampled before TCRalphabeta/CD19-depleted stem cell transplant. The receptor comes from a girl aged 2 to 10 with congenital amegakaryocytic thrombocytopenia, due to receive a stem cell transplant. This CDR3 reads CSPLLVSYNEQFF. The DNA of the CDR3 is TGCAGCCCCCTTCTAGTGTCCTACAATGAGCAGTTCTTC.